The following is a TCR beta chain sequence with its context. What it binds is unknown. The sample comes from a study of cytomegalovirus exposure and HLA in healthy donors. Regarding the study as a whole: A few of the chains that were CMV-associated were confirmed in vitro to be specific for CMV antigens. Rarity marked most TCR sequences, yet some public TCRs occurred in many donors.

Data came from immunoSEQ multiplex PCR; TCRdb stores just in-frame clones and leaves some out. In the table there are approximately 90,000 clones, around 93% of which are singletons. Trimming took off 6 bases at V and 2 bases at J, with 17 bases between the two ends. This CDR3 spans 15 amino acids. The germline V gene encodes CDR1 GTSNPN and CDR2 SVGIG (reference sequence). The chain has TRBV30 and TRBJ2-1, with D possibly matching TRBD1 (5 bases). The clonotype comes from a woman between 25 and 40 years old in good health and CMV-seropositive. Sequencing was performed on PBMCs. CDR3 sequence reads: CACFGQLRTYNEQFF. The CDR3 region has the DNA TGTGCCTGCTTCGGACAACTTAGAACCTACAATGAGCAGTTCTTC.